These 16 T cell receptor beta chains originate from one sample sequenced in a study of blood T cells in healthy people across ages. The authors ran a second PCR of roughly 7 to 11 cycles using a sample-barcoded 5' primer and a J-beta primer mix. TCRdb re-derived calls from the 5' RACE reads in MiXCR, one entry per CDR3 protein. The sample has fewer than 800,000 distinct CDR3 sequences; 20% to 25% are singletons. Sequenced material: blood. The source of these receptors is a man between 70 and 80 years old in good health.

In DNA form, the CDR3 reads TGCAGTGCTGACACTTGGGATGAGCAGTTCTTC. This codes for CSADTWDEQFF. The chain has TRBV20-1 and TRBJ2-1; D uncertain. Between the trimmed V and J ends, which lost 5 bases and 8 bases, there was a span of 10 bases. The CDR3 consists of 11 residues. The germline V gene encodes CDR1 DFQATT and CDR2 SNEGSKA (reference sequence).

The gene calls are TRBV29-1 and TRBJ2-3; 11 bases agree with TRBD2. The CDR3 extends over 15 amino acids. V was clipped by 6 bases and J by 2 bases; unmatched bases: 7. Germline V CDR1 and CDR2: SQVTM, ANQGSEA. CDR3 coding DNA: TGCAGCGTAGTTATTAGCGGGAGGGCCACAGATACGCAGTATTTT. This codes for CSVVISGRATDTQYF.

This sequence joins TRBV7-9 and TRBJ2-7; 8 bases map to TRBD2. This CDR3 region has 14 residues. CDR1 and CDR2 from the germline V gene are SEHNR and FQNEAQ (reference sequence). V dropped 4 bases and J dropped 2; count of bases not matched to a gene: 4. The CDR3 loop is CASSSAGGPYEQYF. The CDR3 nucleotides are TGTGCCAGCAGCTCCGCGGGAGGCCCCTACGAGCAGTACTTC.

This clonotype was counted once. V and J are TRBV20-1 and TRBJ1-4; D is unclear. Trimming stripped 0 bases from V and 8 bases from J, with 13 bases between. The CDR3 spans 14 residues. Germline-derived CDR1 and CDR2 are DFQATT and SNEGSKA (reference sequence). CDR3 sequence reads: CSARDILVMEKLFF. In nucleotides, the CDR3 is TGCAGTGCTAGAGATATATTAGTAATGGAAAAACTGTTTTTT.

The J gene is TRBJ1-3, the V gene TRBV12-3 or TRBV12-4; the D is unclear. V dropped 5 bases and J dropped 10 bases, with 12 bases sitting between them. CDR3 length: 12 residues. The CDR3 nucleotides read TGTGCCAGCAGTCCAGGACCAGGAACCATATATTTT. The encoded protein is CASSPGPGTIYF.

This clonotype was counted only a few times. The chain is built from TRBV6-5 and TRBJ2-1; TRBD2 matches 7 bases. Trimming removed 5 bases from V and 4 bases from J; junction bases left unmatched: 5. The CDR3 is 14 residues long. Germline-derived CDR1 and CDR2 are MNHEY and SVGAGI. The CDR3 here is CASSTGTKYNEQFF. CDR3 sequence (DNA): TGTGCCAGCAGTACCGGGACTAAATACAATGAGCAGTTCTTC.

This clonotype showed up just a few times. V and J are TRBV20-1 and TRBJ2-3, with D tentatively TRBD2 (6 bases). The germline V and J ends were trimmed by 5 bases and 1 base, with 19 bases remaining between them. The CDR3 has 16 residues. Germline V gene lookup returns CDR1 DFQATT and CDR2 SNEGSKA (reference sequence). CDR3 in DNA: TGCAGTGCTGGCCCTCTGGTAGGAGGGGGCACAGATACGCAGTATTTT. It specifies CSAGPLVGGGTDTQYF.

In this sample, this clonotype turned up a few times. J is TRBJ2-1 and V is TRBV3-1; tentative D call: TRBD2 (5 bases). The germline V gene encodes CDR1 LGHDT and CDR2 YNNKEL (reference sequence). Trimming left V 1 base short and J 6 bases short, with 13 bases between. The CDR3 is 15 amino acids. CDR3 sequence: CASSQALPGFNEQFF. Written as DNA, the CDR3 is TGTGCCAGCAGCCAAGCACTTCCGGGATTCAATGAGCAGTTCTTC.

This clonotype was detected a few times. V is TRBV18 and J is TRBJ2-5; perhaps TRBD1 as D (6 bases). The CDR3 is 15 residues long. Trimming removed 4 bases from V and 1 base from J, with 13 bases in between. Germline V gene data show CDR1 as KGHSH and CDR2 as LQKENI. Written as DNA, the CDR3 is TGTGCCAGCTCACGAGGGACAACAATCCAAGAGACCCAGTACTTC. Residues: CASSRGTTIQETQYF.

This clonotype occurred many times. The V call is TRBV7-2, the J call TRBJ2-3, with D perhaps matching TRBD2 (6 bases). The V and J ends lost 3 bases and 3 bases respectively, with 13 bases between them. Germline CDR1 is SGHTA and CDR2 is FQGNSA. The CDR3 contains 15 residues. The CDR3 DNA reads TGTGCCAGCAGCTTGGTCGGGAGTCGTACAGATACGCAGTATTTT. It is translated as CASSLVGSRTDTQYF. Full variable domain (outside the CDR3, taken from reference TRBV7-2 and TRBJ2-3): GAGVSQSPSNKVTEKGKDVELRCDPISGHTALYWYRQSLGQGLEFLIYFQGNSAPDKSGLPSDRFSAERTGGSVSTLTIQRTQQEDSAVYLCASSLVGSRTDTQYFGPGTRLTVL.

The rearrangement links TRBV10-3 to TRBJ2-3, with unresolved D. V was clipped by 0 bases and J by 3 bases, with 13 bases between them. Germline V CDR1 and CDR2: ENHRY, SYGVKD. The length of the CDR3 is 16 residues. The CDR3: CAISESKAPKTDTQYF. The CDR3 DNA sequence: TGTGCCATCAGTGAGTCCAAGGCTCCTAAGACAGATACGCAGTATTTT.

This clonotype has a handful of counts. The rearrangement links TRBV20-1 to TRBJ2-5; TRBD2 might be the D (6 bases). The germline gives CDR1 DFQATT, CDR2 SNEGSKA (reference sequence). There are 13 residues in the CDR3. V lost 7 bases, J lost 5 bases, and 17 bases lay in between. The CDR3 loop reads CSVGQRLGETQYF. In DNA, the CDR3 is TGCAGTGTAGGTCAGCGACTAGGGGAGACCCAGTACTTC.

This clonotype was seen only a few times. The chain has TRBV20-1 and TRBJ2-3; the match to TRBD2 covers 8 bases. Germline CDR1 is DFQATT and CDR2 is SNEGSKA (reference sequence). This CDR3 comprises 15 residues. The trim removed 6 bases at V and 2 bases at J, leaving 10 bases unmatched. CDR3: CSAGEGTRHTDTQYF. In nucleotides, the CDR3 is TGCAGTGCGGGCGAAGGGACTAGACACACAGATACGCAGTATTTT.

This chain uses TRBV2 with TRBJ2-3, with D perhaps given as TRBD1 or TRBD2 (5 bases each). Germline values: CDR1 SNHLY, CDR2 FYNNEI. This CDR3 comprises 16 residues. V shed 2 bases and J shed 0 bases, with 12 bases lying between them. CDR3 nucleotides: TGTGCCAGCAGTGAATGGGACGGGACCAGCACAGATACGCAGTATTTT. It specifies CASSEWDGTSTDTQYF.

This clonotype was seen more than once but under ten times. This chain uses TRBV18 with TRBJ1-4, with 7 bases matching TRBD1. J was trimmed by 2 bases and V by 4 bases; bases with no gene match: 7. The CDR3 runs 16 residues. Germline V gene data show CDR1 as KGHSH and CDR2 as LQKENI. The CDR3 nucleotides read TGTGCCAGCTCACAGACAGGGCCGGGGACTAATGAAAAACTGTTTTTT. As protein: CASSQTGPGTNEKLFF.

The V and J genes are TRBV12-3 or TRBV12-4 and TRBJ2-7, with D maybe TRBD1 (6 bases). V lost 2 bases and J 4 bases, leaving 12 bases between the germline ends. The CDR3 extends over 14 amino acids. DNA for the CDR3: TGTGCCAGCAGTTTAAGACAGGTGGGGTACGAGCAGTACTTC. Protein product: CASSLRQVGYEQYF.